Each of the 10 T cell receptor beta chains below was sequenced from the same sample in a study of blood T cells in healthy people across ages (dated by TCRdb to 2015 to 2017). Libraries were prepared through 5' RACE. The data were produced on an Illumina HiSeq 2500. A second about 7 to 11 cycle PCR used a sample-barcoded 5' primer and a J-beta primer mix. TCRdb trimmed the raw reads at Q25, called clones with MiXCR and kept productive beta chains. Here each entry gathers all rows of one CDR3 protein and keeps the most common genes and DNA. The sample table contains approximately 810,000 distinct CDR3 sequences; only one count was recorded for under 35% of them. The top ten clonotypes cover roughly 17% of the sample. Sequencing was carried out using blood. All receptors derive from a woman of 80 years or more in good health.

This clonotype was picked up many times. The chain uses TRBV5-1 and TRBJ2-1; 8 bases are a match to TRBD2. CDR1 and CDR2 from the germline V gene are SGHRS and YFSETQ. The CDR3 runs to 19 residues. The V and J ends lost 3 bases and 0 bases, in that order; junction bases with no gene match: 14. As DNA, the CDR3 is TGCGCCAGCAGCTCCCAGGGGCGGGGGGCTCAGGGCTCCTACAATGAGCAGTTCTTC. As protein: CASSSQGRGAQGSYNEQFF.

This clonotype was counted a few times. CDR3 DNA: TGTGCCAGCAGCCCTACAGAGGGTAACGGCTACACCTTC. The encoded protein is CASSPTEGNGYTF. The genes are TRBV7-2 and TRBJ1-2; D uncertain. V lost 5 bases to trimming and J lost 8 bases, with 15 bases between them. Looked up from germline, CDR1 is SGHTA and CDR2 is FQGNSA. CDR3 size: 13 residues.

This clonotype was counted many times. The chain couples TRBV29-1 to TRBJ1-1; the D gene is possibly TRBD1 (6 bases). CDR1 and CDR2 (germline): SQVTM, ANQGSEA. The CDR3 covers 14 residues. The V and J ends lost 5 bases and 0 bases respectively, with 13 bases between them. CDR3 amino acids: CSVWARGVNTEAFF. The CDR3 DNA reads as TGCAGCGTTTGGGCCAGGGGCGTGAACACTGAAGCTTTCTTT.

This clonotype appeared a few times. Possible read error: a much larger clone is one base away. The rearrangement joins TRBV24-1 to TRBJ2-1; 8 nucleotides line up with TRBD1. This CDR3 spans 17 amino acids. Germline-derived CDR1 and CDR2 are KGHDR and SFDVKD. V dropped 0 bases and J dropped 6; count of bases not matched to a gene: 9. The CDR3 DNA follows: TGTGCCACCAGTGATTTGCTTGGACAGGGAGGCGGCAATGAGCAGTTCTTC. Its translation: CATSDLLGQGGGNEQFF.

This clonotype was found many times. The chain carries TRBV5-1 and TRBJ2-1, with a weak D call TRBD1 (6 bases). This CDR3 comprises 15 residues. V dropped 4 bases and J dropped 4 bases, with 15 bases sitting between them. Germline values: CDR1 SGHRS, CDR2 YFSETQ. The CDR3 sequence is CASSPDRMGYNEQFF. In DNA, the CDR3 is TGCGCCAGCAGCCCCGACAGGATGGGGTACAATGAGCAGTTCTTC.

Only a few counts were recorded for this clonotype. The rearrangement joins TRBV20-1 to TRBJ2-5; 7 bases are a match to TRBD2. The CDR3 is made up of 13 amino acids. The germline CDR1 and CDR2 sequences are DFQATT and SNEGSKA (reference sequence). J was trimmed by 7 bases and V by 2 bases; bases with no gene match: 7. Here the CDR3 reads CSARRRGGVTQYF. Here the CDR3 DNA reads TGCAGTGCTAGAAGGAGGGGAGGGGTGACCCAGTACTTC.

There are a few counts of this clonotype. The chain links TRBV18 to TRBJ2-7; 10 bases map to TRBD1. Germline trimming cut 3 bases from V and 4 bases from J; bases unmatched to any gene: 6. CDR3 length equals 15 residues. Germline V CDR1 and CDR2: KGHSH, LQKENI. CDR3 loop: CASSPRQGAEYEQYF. CDR3 DNA sequence: TGTGCCAGCTCACCGCGACAGGGGGCAGAGTACGAGCAGTACTTC. The full variable domain, in which reference TRBV18 and TRBJ2-7 provide the parts outside the CDR3, is NAGVMQNPRHLVRRRGQEARLRCSPMKGHSHVYWYRQLPEEGLKFMVYLQKENIIDESGMPKERFSAEFPKEGPSILRIQQVVRGDSAAYFCASSPRQGAEYEQYFGPGTRLTVT.

This clonotype was recorded at least ten times. This chain connects TRBV14 to TRBJ2-7, with TRBD1 identical over 9 bases. Germline values: CDR1 SGHDN, CDR2 FVKESK. This CDR3 has 14 amino acids. V shed 4 bases and J 3 bases; nucleotides not matched to a gene: 4. DNA for the CDR3: TGTGCCAGCAGCCCGTGGGGACAGGGCTACGAGCAGTACTTC. It encodes CASSPWGQGYEQYF.

This clonotype was seen only a few times. One base away lies a much larger clone, so this may be a sequencing read error. The gene calls are TRBV10-3 and TRBJ2-3; possible D gene TRBD2, 6 bases. CDR1 and CDR2 (germline): ENHRY, SYGVKD. Trimming removed 8 bases at V and 0 bases at J, with 12 bases between. The CDR3 loop spans 14 amino acids. The CDR3 nucleotides read TGTGCCATCCAGCGGAGGGCCAGCACAGATACGCAGTATTTT. Translation: CAIQRRASTDTQYF.

This chain joins TRBV29-1 and TRBJ1-1; D unresolved. This CDR3 has 15 amino acids. With 6 bases removed from V and 1 base from J, the gap between germline ends came to 18 bases. CDR1 is SQVTM, CDR2 ANQGSEA, per germline. The CDR3 sequence is CSVPDAGRWNTEAFF. As DNA, the CDR3 is TGCAGCGTACCCGACGCCGGGCGGTGGAACACTGAAGCTTTCTTT.